These 12 T cell receptor beta chains came from one sample sequenced in a study of blood T cells in healthy people across ages (dated by TCRdb to about 2015). The library was prepared using 5' RACE. TCRdb lists the instrument as Illumina HiSeq 2500. The second PCR ran for about 7 to 11 cycles and used a J-beta primer mix along with a sample-barcoded 5' primer. TCRdb ran its own pipeline on the public reads, namely fastp trimming at Q25 and MiXCR clone calling, and kept in-frame beta chains. One record per CDR3 amino acid sequence lists the most common genes and DNA. This sample gives roughly 680,000 distinct CDR3 sequences in total; about 50% of them show up just once. The biggest ten clones account for roughly 12% of the sample. Sequencing was done on a sample of blood. The receptors derive from a woman older than 75 in good health.

The V gene is TRBV25-1, the J gene TRBJ2-6; a weak D match, TRBD1 (7 bases). CDR3 length: 17 amino acids. Germline values: CDR1 MGHDK, CDR2 SYGVNS. V lost 0 bases to trimming and J lost 0 bases, with 9 bases between them. The CDR3: CASSEYRGASGANVLTF. CDR3 in DNA: TGTGCCAGCAGTGAATACAGGGGGGCCTCTGGGGCCAACGTCCTGACTTTC. The full variable domain, rest sourced from reference TRBV25-1 and TRBJ2-6, is EADIYQTPRYLVIGTGKKITLECSQTMGHDKMYWYQQDPGMELHLIHYSYGVNSTEKGDLSSESTVSRIRTEHFPLTLESARPSHTSQYLCASSEYRGASGANVLTFGAGSRLTVL.

In this sample, this clonotype turned up once. J is TRBJ2-7 and V is TRBV5-1; 9 bases agree with TRBD2. The CDR3 loop spans 15 amino acids. The trim removed 0 bases at V and 6 bases at J, leaving 7 bases unmatched. CDR1 is SGHRS, CDR2 YFSETQ, per germline. In nucleotides, the CDR3 is TGCGCCAGCAGCTTGGACGCGGGAGGGTCCCTCGAGCAGTACTTC. Protein product: CASSLDAGGSLEQYF.

V usage is TRBV3-1 and J usage is TRBJ1-2, with 7 nucleotides matching TRBD1. The CDR3 totals 15 residues. Germline assignment: CDR1 LGHDT and CDR2 YNNKEL (reference sequence). V shed 1 base and J 3 bases; nucleotides not matched to a gene: 5. The CDR3 DNA reads TGTGCCAGCAGCCAAGTGCCAGGGGGGGACTATGGCTACACCTTC. Protein product: CASSQVPGGDYGYTF.

The chain combines TRBV2 with TRBJ1-4; the D is unclear. In germline, CDR1 is SNHLY, CDR2 FYNNEI. Trimming left V 7 bases short and J 0 bases short, with 12 bases between. The CDR3 length is 15 residues. The CDR3 DNA reads as TGTGCCAGCATGGTAGGACGGACAACTAATGAAAAACTGTTTTTT. Encoded protein: CASMVGRTTNEKLFF.

The chain has TRBV29-1 and TRBJ2-7, with D perhaps matching TRBD2 (5 bases). The J call is in doubt because the DNA end fits TRBJ2-5 better. Germline V gene data show CDR1 as SQVTM and CDR2 as ANQGSEA. The CDR3 consists of 12 residues. In DNA, the CDR3 is TGCAGCGCCCCGAGGTCGGGGGAGACCCAGTACTTC. Translated: CSAPRSGETQYF.

The chain uses TRBV5-7 and TRBJ2-5, with TRBD1 matching 9 bases. TRBV5-7 is marked as an open reading frame, function uncertain. The V segment lost 3 bases and the J segment 11 bases; nucleotides outside the gene matches: 11. CDR3 length: 14 residues. CDR3 sequence (DNA): TGTGCCAGCAGCTGCCGGACAGGGGACAATGAGCAGTACTTC. Its protein is CASSCRTGDNEQYF.

The chain is built from TRBV7-3 and TRBJ2-2; 7 positions match TRBD2. This CDR3 region has 15 residues. The J segment lost 3 bases and the V segment lost 5 bases, leaving 6 bases of the junction unmatched. In germline, CDR1 is SGHTA, CDR2 FQGTGA. Here the CDR3 reads CASSPGGIDTGELFF. The DNA of the CDR3 is TGTGCCAGCAGCCCGGGGGGAATTGACACCGGGGAGCTGTTTTTT.

This clonotype was observed many times. The rearrangement uses TRBV20-1 and TRBJ2-3, with 8 bases matching TRBD1. V lost 7 bases and J lost 3; bases outside the gene matches: 15. The CDR3 has 16 residues. CDR1 DFQATT and CDR2 SNEGSKA come from the germline V gene (reference sequence). The CDR3 reads CSGMDRASSRTDTQYF. Written as DNA, the CDR3 is TGCAGTGGTATGGACAGGGCTAGCTCCCGTACAGATACGCAGTATTTT.

This clonotype has ten or more counts. The V gene is TRBV20-1, the J gene TRBJ2-5; D is uncertain. Germline lookup yields CDR1 DFQATT and CDR2 SNEGSKA (reference sequence). The CDR3 loop spans 11 amino acids. Trimming shortened V by 6 bases and J by 2 bases, and 7 bases separated the two germline ends. In nucleotides, the CDR3 is TGCAGTGCGGTCAAGCAAGAGACCCAGTACTTC. Its translation: CSAVKQETQYF.

In this sample, this clonotype turned up many times. The V and J genes are TRBV20-1 and TRBJ2-3; possibly TRBD1 for D (5 bases). Looked up from germline, CDR1 is DFQATT and CDR2 is SNEGSKA (reference sequence). The CDR3 runs to 13 residues. Trimming left V 7 bases short and J 2 bases short, with 13 bases between. The CDR3 nucleotides read TGCAGTGGGACACCTTCCCTCACAGATACGCAGTATTTT. Encoded protein: CSGTPSLTDTQYF.

This clonotype was seen many times. The chain has TRBV10-3 and TRBJ2-7; 7 bases are a match to TRBD2. Germline trimming cut 6 bases from V and 0 bases from J; bases unmatched to any gene: 2. Looked up from germline, CDR1 is ENHRY and CDR2 is SYGVKD. The CDR3 has 13 residues. CDR3 region: CAIRPSGSYEQYF. The CDR3 DNA follows: TGTGCCATCAGGCCTAGCGGCTCCTACGAGCAGTACTTC.

A note on this clonotype: A read error is possible here, since a much larger clone lies one base away. The chain employs TRBV12-3 or TRBV12-4 and TRBJ2-7, with D tentatively TRBD1 (5 bases). Trimming shortened V by 5 bases and J by 5 bases, and 16 bases separated the two germline ends. There are 14 residues in the CDR3. The CDR3 coding sequence is TGTGCCAGCAGTGCGACAGTGCCCCTCCACGAGCAGTACTTC. As protein: CASSATVPLHEQYF.